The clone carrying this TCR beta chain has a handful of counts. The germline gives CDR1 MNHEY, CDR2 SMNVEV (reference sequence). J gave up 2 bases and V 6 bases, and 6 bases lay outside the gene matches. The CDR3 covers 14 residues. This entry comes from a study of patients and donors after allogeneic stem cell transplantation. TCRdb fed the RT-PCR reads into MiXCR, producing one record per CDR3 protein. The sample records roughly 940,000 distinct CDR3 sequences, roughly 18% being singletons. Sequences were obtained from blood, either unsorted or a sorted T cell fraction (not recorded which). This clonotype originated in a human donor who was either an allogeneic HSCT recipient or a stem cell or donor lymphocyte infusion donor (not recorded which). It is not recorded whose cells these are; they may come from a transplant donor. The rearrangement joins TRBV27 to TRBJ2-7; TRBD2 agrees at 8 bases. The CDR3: CASSRAGEAYEQYF. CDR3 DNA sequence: TGTGCCAGCAGCCGAGCGGGGGAGGCCTACGAGCAGTACTTC.